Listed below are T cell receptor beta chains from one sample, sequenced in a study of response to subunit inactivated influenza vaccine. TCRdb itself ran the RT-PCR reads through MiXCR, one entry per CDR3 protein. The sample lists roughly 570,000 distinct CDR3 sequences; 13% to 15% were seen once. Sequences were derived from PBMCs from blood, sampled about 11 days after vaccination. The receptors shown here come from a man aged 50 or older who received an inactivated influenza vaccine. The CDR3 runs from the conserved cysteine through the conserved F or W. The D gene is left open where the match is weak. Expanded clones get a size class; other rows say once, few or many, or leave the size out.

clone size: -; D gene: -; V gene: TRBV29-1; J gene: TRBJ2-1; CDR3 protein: CSVAPGTPRGNNEQFF; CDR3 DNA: TGCAGCGTTGCACCCGGAACCCCAAGGGGAAACAATGAGCAGTTCTTC
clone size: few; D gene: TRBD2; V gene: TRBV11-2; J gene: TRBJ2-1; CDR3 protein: CASSPGTRIGNEQFF; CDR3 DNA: TGTGCCAGCAGCCCCGGGACTAGAATTGGCAATGAGCAGTTCTTC
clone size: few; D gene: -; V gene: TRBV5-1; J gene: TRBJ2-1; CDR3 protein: CASSLMLGTYNEQFF; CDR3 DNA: TGCGCCAGCAGCTTGATGCTGGGTACCTACAATGAGCAGTTCTTC
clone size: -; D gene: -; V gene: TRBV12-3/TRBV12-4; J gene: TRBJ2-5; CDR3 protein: CASRPGALQETQYF; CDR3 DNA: TGTGCCAGCAGGCCAGGGGCGCTCCAAGAGACCCAGTACTTC
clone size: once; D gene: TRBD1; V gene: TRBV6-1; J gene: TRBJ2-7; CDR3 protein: CASSAFYRGSSYEQYF; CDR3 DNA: TGTGCCAGCAGTGCCTTTTACAGGGGGAGCTCCTACGAGCAGTACTTC
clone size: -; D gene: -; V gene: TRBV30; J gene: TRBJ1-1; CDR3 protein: CAWTQTGWSTEAFF; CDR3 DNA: TGTGCCTGGACCCAGACCGGGTGGAGCACTGAAGCTTTCTTT
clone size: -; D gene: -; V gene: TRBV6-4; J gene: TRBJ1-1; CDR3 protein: CASSENAHLNTEAFF; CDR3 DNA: TGTGCCAGCAGTGAAAACGCACACCTGAACACTGAAGCTTTCTTT
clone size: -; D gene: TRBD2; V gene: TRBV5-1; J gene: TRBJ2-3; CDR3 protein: CASSPSGGGVGDTQYF; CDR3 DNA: TGCGCCAGCAGCCCCTCTGGCGGGGGGGTAGGAGATACGCAGTATTTT
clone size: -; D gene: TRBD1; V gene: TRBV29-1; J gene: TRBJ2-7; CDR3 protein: CSVEGQGPRTINEQYF; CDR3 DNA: TGCAGCGTTGAGGGACAGGGCCCAAGAACTATAAACGAGCAGTACTTC
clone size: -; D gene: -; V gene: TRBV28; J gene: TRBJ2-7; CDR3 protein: CASSYSRDFSYEQYF; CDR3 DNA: TGTGCCAGCAGTTATTCCCGGGACTTTTCCTACGAGCAGTACTTC
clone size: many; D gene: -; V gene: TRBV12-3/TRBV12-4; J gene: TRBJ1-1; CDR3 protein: CASSLDGGTYMNTEAFF; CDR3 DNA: TGTGCCAGCAGTTTAGATGGGGGGACGTACATGAACACTGAAGCTTTCTTT
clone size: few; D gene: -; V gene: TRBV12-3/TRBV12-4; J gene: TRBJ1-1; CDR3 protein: CASTLGTPEAFF; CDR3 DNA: TGTGCCAGCACCCTCGGGACTCCCGAAGCTTTCTTT
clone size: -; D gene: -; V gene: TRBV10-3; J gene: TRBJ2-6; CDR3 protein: CAISDWGPGNSGANVLTF; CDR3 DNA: TGTGCCATCAGTGACTGGGGGCCGGGTAACTCTGGGGCCAACGTCCTGACTTTC
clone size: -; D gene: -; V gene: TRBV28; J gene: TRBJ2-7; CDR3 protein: CASSLTIPTYEQYF; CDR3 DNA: TGTGCCAGCAGTTTAACCATACCAACCTACGAGCAGTACTTC
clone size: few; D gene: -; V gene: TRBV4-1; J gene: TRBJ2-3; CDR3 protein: CASSPTGGVSTDTQYF; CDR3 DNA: TGCGCCAGCAGCCCTACTGGCGGAGTGAGCACAGATACGCAGTATTTT
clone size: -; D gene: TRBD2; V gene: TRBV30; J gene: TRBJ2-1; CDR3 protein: CAWRTSGANNEQFF; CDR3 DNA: TGTGCCTGGAGGACTAGCGGGGCAAACAATGAGCAGTTCTTC
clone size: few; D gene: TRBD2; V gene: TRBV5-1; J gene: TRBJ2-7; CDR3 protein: CASSLVSSGRGSYEQYF; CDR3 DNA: TGCGCCAGCAGCTTGGTTTCGAGCGGGAGGGGGAGTTACGAGCAGTACTTC
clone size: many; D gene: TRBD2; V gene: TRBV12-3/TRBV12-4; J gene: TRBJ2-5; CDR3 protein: CASSLPGLAGKQETQYF; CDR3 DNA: TGTGCCAGCAGTTTACCGGGACTAGCGGGGAAACAAGAGACCCAGTACTTC